The 9 T cell receptor beta chains presented below share a single source sample, sequenced in a study of cytotoxic CD8 clonotypes in ibrutinib-treated CLL. Method: immunoSEQ multiplex PCR; TCRdb's copy keeps in-frame clones and lacks some. The sample records more than 200,000 clones, roughly three quarters being singletons. This sample comprised PBMCs, obtained after 12 months of ibrutinib treatment. All receptors come from a human donor with chronic lymphocytic leukemia.

The gene calls are TRBV10-3 and TRBJ2-4; a possible D gene is TRBD2 (5 bases). Germline assignment: CDR1 ENHRY and CDR2 SYGVKD. This CDR3 contains 15 residues. The V and J ends lost 4 bases and 5 bases respectively, with 15 bases between them. This CDR3 is CAISATMTGENIQYF. The CDR3 nucleotides read TGTGCCATCAGTGCAACAATGACCGGGGAAAACATTCAGTACTTC.

The chain couples TRBV2 to TRBJ2-7, with TRBD2 as a possible D gene (6 bases). The CDR3 spans 13 residues. CDR1 and CDR2 (germline): SNHLY, FYNNEI. Trimming took 4 bases from V and 2 from J, leaving 9 bases between them. The CDR3 nucleotides read TGTGCCAGCAGTGCGACTAGGACCTACGAGCAGTACTTC. Protein sequence: CASSATRTYEQYF.

The chain couples TRBV11-2 to TRBJ1-5, with 7 bases matching TRBD1. Germline lookup yields CDR1 SGHAT and CDR2 FQNNGV. Trimming at V came to 4 bases and at J to 4 bases, leaving 7 bases not matched to a gene. This CDR3 is 15 amino acids long. CDR3 loop: CASSSTGRENQPQHF. The CDR3 region has the DNA TGTGCCAGCAGCTCGACAGGGAGGGAAAATCAGCCCCAGCATTTT.

Written as DNA, the CDR3 is TGTGCCAGCAGCAAGGGTGGTGGCACTGAAGCTTTCTTT. Translating it yields CASSKGGGTEAFF. The chain couples TRBV5-5 to TRBJ1-1, with D uncertain. Germline V gene lookup returns CDR1 SGHKS and CDR2 YYEKEE (reference sequence). The CDR3 loop spans 13 amino acids. V was clipped by 4 bases and J by 4 bases, with 11 bases between them.

This chain links TRBV5-1 with TRBJ2-3, with TRBD1 matching over 9 bases. The CDR3 is 14 residues long. Unmatched junction bases numbered 5, after V lost 4 bases and J lost 5 bases. Per germline, CDR1 SGHRS and CDR2 YFSETQ. Written as DNA, the CDR3 is TGCGCCAGCAGCCAGGGACAGGGCAAAGATACGCAGTATTTT. Protein: CASSQGQGKDTQYF.

The gene calls are TRBV28 and TRBJ2-5; a possible D gene is TRBD1 (5 bases). Germline V lookup: CDR1 MDHEN, CDR2 SYDVKM. This CDR3 is 14 amino acids long. V lost 5 bases and J lost 2, with 12 bases in between. CDR3 coding DNA: TGTGCCAGCAGTAGTGGCAGGGCACAAGAGACCCAGTACTTC. Its translation is CASSSGRAQETQYF.

V gene TRBV7-9 combines with J gene TRBJ2-7, with D perhaps given as TRBD1 or TRBD2 (5 bases each). The V and J ends lost 4 bases and 2 bases respectively, with 18 bases between them. CDR3 size: 16 residues. Per germline, CDR1 SEHNR and CDR2 FQNEAQ (reference sequence). CDR3 DNA sequence: TGTGCCAGCAGCTCATTCCGGGACCAACATCCCTACGAGCAGTACTTC. Translation gives CASSSFRDQHPYEQYF.

The V call is TRBV5-4, the J call TRBJ2-5; tentatively, D is TRBD1 (5 bases). CDR1 is SGHNT and CDR2 is YYREEE in the germline V gene (reference sequence). CDR3 length: 14 residues. The V end was cut by 4 bases, the J end by 2 bases, with 12 bases between. DNA of the CDR3: TGTGCCAGCAGCCTGACAGTCTTACAAGAGACCCAGTACTTC. Protein product: CASSLTVLQETQYF.

In nucleotides, the CDR3 is TGTGCCAGCAGTCCGTCAGGACCGCGGGGCTACACCTTC. Its translation is CASSPSGPRGYTF. The chain combines TRBV27 with TRBJ1-2, with D uncertain. V dropped 5 bases and J dropped 8 bases, with 15 bases sitting between them. Germline CDR1 is MNHEY and CDR2 is SMNVEV (reference sequence). The CDR3 consists of 13 residues.